This TCR beta chain was obtained from a study of T cell repertoires in cytomegalovirus infection. Whole-study context: Indicated by public TCR beta signatures were CMV infection and matching HLA type.

V gave up 5 bases and J gave up 3 bases; unmatched junction bases: 3. This CDR3 is built from 14 residues. CDR1 and CDR2 (germline): LNHNV, YYDKDF (reference sequence). This clonotype was seen repeatedly, ten times or more. TCRdb analysed the reads with MiXCR anew, one entry per CDR3 protein. The sample contains approximately 130,000 distinct CDR3 sequences, less than 9.5% of which appear only once. The sequence derives from a human donor in good health (CMV status not recorded). Some clones in this sample may be carry-over from other donors' samples. The sequenced material came from PBMCs. This chain links TRBV15 with TRBJ2-7; 11 bases align to TRBD1. The CDR3 DNA is TGTGCCACCAGCTGGACAGGGGGCAGCTACGAGCAGTACTTC. Translation gives CATSWTGGSYEQYF.